A selection of T cell receptor beta chains follows, all from one sample in a study of monozygotic twins with inflammatory bowel disease. TCRdb reprocessed the 5' RACE reads and stores each CDR3 protein as one record, lacking DNA. The sample table sets out around 97,000 distinct CDR3 sequences. Material for sequencing was blood. These receptors came from a human donor with ulcerative colitis or Crohn's disease, or a healthy co-twin of an affected twin (not recorded which). Both conserved end residues are part of each CDR3.

v_call,j_call,cdr3_aa
TRBV5-5,TRBJ2-3,CASSLVLAGTDTQYF
TRBV5-1,TRBJ2-5,CASSRQGSPEAQYF
TRBV10-3,TRBJ1-1,CAISDEMVTEAFF
TRBV12-3/TRBV12-4,TRBJ1-3,CASSFRQSASTIYF
TRBV3-1,TRBJ1-1,CATKHAVNTEAFF
TRBV5-4,TRBJ2-1,CASSLDSGGGEQFF
TRBV5-6,TRBJ2-7,CASSPTASSSYEQYF
TRBV6-2/TRBV6-3,TRBJ1-1,CASSYSNHRVVAFF
TRBV4-3,TRBJ1-2,CASSQEILGLGYGYTF
TRBV12-3/TRBV12-4,TRBJ2-2,CASSLDEGPNTGELFF
TRBV2,TRBJ1-2,CASSEQGANYGYTF
TRBV15,TRBJ1-1,CATSLVEVTEAFF
TRBV3-1,TRBJ2-7,CASSHLISYEQYF
TRBV11-2,TRBJ2-4,CASGIPGTSGGLAKNIQYF
TRBV5-1,TRBJ2-3,CASSPWGVTDTQYF
TRBV4-3,TRBJ2-2,CASSPNRGRGAGELFF
TRBV6-5,TRBJ2-2,CASSYSRNTGELFF
TRBV15,TRBJ1-1,CATSSDRDRNTEAFF
TRBV30,TRBJ1-1,CAWSGGLPNTEAFF
TRBV7-2,TRBJ1-4,CASSLAGPGEKLFF
TRBV27,TRBJ2-2,CASSQGLMNTGELFF
TRBV5-6,TRBJ1-3,CASRRNRGLGNTIYF
TRBV5-6,TRBJ1-5,CASSLAERGNQPQHF
TRBV5-1,TRBJ1-1,CASSTSGSTEAFF
TRBV9,TRBJ2-1,CASSVEGASNEQFF
TRBV7-3,TRBJ2-6,CASSKLGQGAFGANVLTF
TRBV9,TRBJ2-5,CASSLHGTGKETQYF
TRBV10-3,TRBJ2-3,CAINRIVTDTQYF
TRBV20-1,TRBJ2-2,CSAREARHQFTGELFF
TRBV20-1,TRBJ2-7,CSASHSTTPARYEQYF
TRBV28,TRBJ1-5,CASLRVPNQPQHF
TRBV7-2,TRBJ1-2,CASSLERSYGYTF
TRBV7-2,TRBJ2-1,CASSLVGGDNEQFF
TRBV7-2,TRBJ2-7,CASSSQGQGSIHEQYF
TRBV7-9,TRBJ2-7,CASSLDWYEQYF
TRBV28,TRBJ2-6,CASSSYGRFRGPGANVLTF
TRBV10-3,TRBJ2-2,CAISALRRELFF
TRBV18,TRBJ2-2,CASSPRSRNTGELFF
TRBV5-1,TRBJ1-2,CASSFGQGDYGYTF
TRBV9,TRBJ1-5,CASSVGVYQPQHF
TRBV3-1,TRBJ2-7,CASSQGTVIYEQYF
TRBV7-2,TRBJ2-5,CASSPGLAGAETQYF
TRBV5-6,TRBJ1-6,CASSSISINSPLHF
TRBV12-3/TRBV12-4,TRBJ2-7,CASKEQGKSYEQYF
TRBV5-5,TRBJ2-3,CASSLVTDTQYF
TRBV6-1,TRBJ2-5,CASRRTVQETQYF
TRBV28,TRBJ2-7,CASRPPRGGSDEQYF
TRBV7-6,TRBJ2-4,CASSIGQGTFAKNIQYF
TRBV6-5,TRBJ2-7,CASSSETGIYEQYF
TRBV20-1,TRBJ2-7,CSAPTGFREAAEQYF
TRBV20-1,TRBJ2-1,CSAEGPSHRYNEQFF
TRBV10-3,TRBJ2-6,CAISEVSFGANVLTF
TRBV20-1,TRBJ2-7,CSARDELSYEQYF
TRBV20-1,TRBJ2-1,CSASVVPAYNEQFF